This T cell receptor beta chain was sequenced during a study of blood T cell repertoires in COVID-19. Across the study: Sources were T cells, B-cell-depleted T cells, or PBMCs; the material itself was cDNA or gDNA.

In the original workflow: Reference gene primer amplification gave nucleated cell count estimates. Method: immunoSEQ multiplex PCR; TCRdb's copy keeps in-frame clones and lacks some. V, J and clone size were drawn from that table, and D and trimming were deduced from the DNA. The table includes 100,000 or so clones, more than 75% detected once. The ends lost 2 bases at V and 5 bases at J; junction bases unmatched: 2. The CDR3 has 13 amino acids. Germline V gene lookup returns CDR1 SEHNR and CDR2 FQNEAQ (reference sequence). This TCR was sampled from a man aged 45-60 years with active or convalescent COVID-19. V and J are TRBV7-9 and TRBJ2-5, with TRBD2 matching over 7 bases. Sequences were obtained from peripheral blood. In nucleotides, the CDR3 is TGTGCCAGCAGCTTAAGCGGGGATGAGACCCAGTACTTC. This sequence encodes CASSLSGDETQYF.